The 13 T cell receptor beta chains given below trace back to one sample, sequenced in a study of shared clonotypes between healthy human individuals. Selected positively for CCR7 and CD45RO-negative, naive CD8 cells excluded terminally differentiated effector memory CD45RA+ cells. Data came from immunoSEQ multiplex PCR; TCRdb stores just in-frame clones and leaves some out. The sample records about 590,000 clones, about 95% being singletons. Sequenced material: naive CD8+ T cells sorted from blood. The source is a woman in her thirties in good health.

This clone was observed once. The rearrangement joins TRBV9 to TRBJ2-1, with D perhaps matching TRBD2 (5 bases). The CDR3 covers 14 residues. V shed 4 bases and J shed 9 bases, with 17 bases lying between them. Germline lookup yields CDR1 SGDLS and CDR2 YYNGEE. CDR3 nucleotides: TGTGCCAGCAGCCCCTCGGTAGCGTATGTTGAGCAGTTCTTC. It translates to CASSPSVAYVEQFF.

As to this clone: Other DNA sequences from this sample encode an identical CDR3 as well. The V gene is TRBV9, the J gene TRBJ2-5; weak D call: TRBD2 (6 bases). This CDR3 has 14 residues. Per the germline V gene, CDR1 is SGDLS and CDR2 is YYNGEE. Trimming took 0 bases from V and 5 from J, leaving 11 bases between them. CDR3 coding DNA: TGTGCCAGCAGCGTAGCGGGTGGGGGGGAGACCCAGTACTTC. It encodes CASSVAGGGETQYF.

The chain carries TRBV11-2 and TRBJ1-4; possible D gene TRBD1, 5 bases. Looked up from germline, CDR1 is SGHAT and CDR2 is FQNNGV. V was shortened by 0 bases and J by 1 base, with 15 bases between the two germline ends. The length of the CDR3 is 18 residues. The CDR3 loop reads CASSLDLEGGGTNEKLFF. For the CDR3, the DNA is TGTGCCAGCAGCTTAGATTTGGAGGGTGGGGGAACTAATGAAAAACTGTTTTTT.

The chain combines TRBV27 with TRBJ2-1; D not certain. The ends were cut back, 6 bases at V and 1 base at J, with 10 bases in the middle. The CDR3 contains 14 residues. The germline CDR1 and CDR2 sequences are MNHEY and SMNVEV (reference sequence). CDR3 residues: CASSLIRSYNEQFF. The CDR3, as DNA: TGTGCCAGCAGCCTCATCAGGTCCTACAATGAGCAGTTCTTC.

The chain uses TRBV2 and TRBJ2-7; the D gene is possibly TRBD1 (6 bases). Per the germline V gene, CDR1 is SNHLY and CDR2 is FYNNEI. Trimming shortened V by 7 bases and J by 2 bases, and 9 bases separated the two germline ends. CDR3 size: 12 residues. Here the CDR3 DNA reads TGTGCCAGCATGGACAGTGCCTACGAGCAGTACTTC. Translated, it gives CASMDSAYEQYF.

This chain uses TRBV9 with TRBJ1-5, with D tentatively TRBD1 (5 bases). The germline CDR1 and CDR2 sequences are SGDLS and YYNGEE. CDR3 length equals 14 residues. Trimming shortened V by 3 bases and J by 3 bases, and 10 bases separated the two germline ends. This chain's CDR3 is CASSGGGPNQPQHF. The CDR3 nucleotides read TGTGCCAGCAGCGGGGGGGGTCCCAATCAGCCCCAGCATTTT.

The chain combines TRBV9 with TRBJ1-4; the D gene is possibly TRBD1 (5 bases). Germline CDR1 SGDLS, CDR2 YYNGEE. This CDR3 has 15 residues. The ends were cut back, 0 bases at V and 4 bases at J, with 10 bases in the middle. The CDR3, as DNA: TGTGCCAGCAGCGTAGAAGGGGTTCTTAATGAAAAACTGTTTTTT. Translated, it gives CASSVEGVLNEKLFF. Together with reference TRBV9 and TRBJ1-4, the CDR3 gives the full variable domain: DSGVTQTPKHLITATGQRVTLRCSPRSGDLSVYWYQQSLDQGLQFLIQYYNGEERAKGNILERFSAQQFPDLHSELNLSSLELGDSALYFCASSVEGVLNEKLFFGSGTQLSVL.

J is TRBJ2-5 and V is TRBV6-6; unclear D gene. Germline lookup yields CDR1 MNHNY and CDR2 SVGAGI (reference sequence). This CDR3 is 14 amino acids long. V lost 0 bases and J lost 1, with 6 bases in between. The CDR3 sequence: CASSYSATQETQYF. The CDR3 DNA is TGTGCCAGCAGTTACTCTGCGACCCAAGAGACCCAGTACTTC.

The chain uses TRBV11-2 and TRBJ2-7; D call uncertain. CDR1 and CDR2 from the germline V gene are SGHAT and FQNNGV. Trimming left V 1 base short and J 3 bases short, with 10 bases between. The CDR3 is 14 amino acids. The CDR3, as DNA: TGTGCCAGCAGCTTAGCTGGTGAGTTCTACGAGCAGTACTTC. As protein: CASSLAGEFYEQYF.

The genes are TRBV28 and TRBJ1-1, with D hard to call. Trimming left V 3 bases short and J 12 bases short, with 17 bases between. CDR1 and CDR2 (germline): MDHEN, SYDVKM. This CDR3 spans 13 amino acids. CDR3 DNA: TGTGCCAGCAGTTTCCCAAACGGCATTTTGACTTTCTTT. Translating gives CASSFPNGILTFF.

The chain employs TRBV5-6 and TRBJ2-5; TRBD2 matches at 9 bases. The DNA end is more similar to TRBJ2-7, so the J call may be wrong. This CDR3 spans 16 amino acids. Looked up from germline, CDR1 is SGHDT and CDR2 is YYEEEE. For the CDR3, the DNA is TGTGCCAGCAGCCATTCCGGGACTAGCTTTTCCTACGAGCAGTACTTC. Translating it yields CASSHSGTSFSYEQYF.

The chain combines TRBV5-1 with TRBJ2-4; 7 nucleotides match TRBD1. The germline V gene encodes CDR1 SGHRS and CDR2 YFSETQ. Trimming cost V 6 bases and J 3 bases; bases outside gene matches: 0. This CDR3 has 12 residues. CDR3 sequence: CASTGGKNIQYF. CDR3 bases: TGCGCCAGCACAGGGGGCAAAAACATTCAGTACTTC.

The gene calls are TRBV5-1 and TRBJ2-7; 9 bases line up with TRBD1. With V trimmed by 2 bases and J by 5 bases, 5 bases remained unmatched. The CDR3 spans 14 residues. CDR1 SGHRS and CDR2 YFSETQ come from the germline V gene. This chain's CDR3 is CASSFNRGPDEQYF. The CDR3 region has the DNA TGCGCCAGCAGCTTCAACAGGGGGCCCGACGAGCAGTACTTC.